Reported below is one TCR beta chain. This clone was detected once. Its antigen specificity is not known. Base qualities are missing; no much larger clone stands one base away. The method behind the library was the immunoSEQ multiplex PCR assay. This immuneACCESS table, as held by TCRdb, lists in-frame sequences with V and J called but not all clones. Of the missing ones, under half trace to an unresolved V gene in checked studies; the others have no known cause. The sample profile shows over 80,000 clones; around 82% of them were found once. Of the sample, roughly 2% is held by the ten largest clones. From the cysteine up to the phenylalanine, the CDR3 has a length of 15 residues. Only the CDR3 DNA is retained, 45 bases long and in frame from the first base. The V end loses 3 bases and the J end loses 2 bases, and a stretch of 13 bases separates them. Via the germline V gene (reference sequence), CDR1 is SEHNR and CDR2 FQNEAQ.

This record comes from a study of control samples from healthy donors and cancer patients (dated by TCRdb to 2018 to 2021). This receptor chain uses TRBV7-9 and TRBJ2-5, and possibly TRBD2, on 5 matching bases. Sequencing was carried out using blood. The source of this sequence is a man aged 60 to 69 in good health. Read as DNA, the sequence is TGTGCCAGCAGCTTCCCCCTGTCGGGGCAAGAGACCCAGTACTTC. The translation is CASSFPLSGQETQYF.